This record covers a single TCR beta chain. This specimen belongs to a study of T cells in Graves' hyperthyroidism and ophthalmopathy. CDR1 is MGHRA and CDR2 is YSYEKL in the germline V gene. V was trimmed by 4 bases and J by 7 bases, leaving 14 bases between them. This CDR3 comprises 14 residues. Amplification of TCR beta CDR3 regions used RNA as the template. HTBI primers were the set used in a first-round RT-PCR of the TCR CDR3. TCRdb ran MiXCR on the multiplex PCR reads and lists one entry per CDR3 protein. The sample holds about 410,000 distinct CDR3 sequences; approximately 14% are singletons and the top ten take less than 15%.

The chain uses TRBV4-1 and TRBJ2-1; D is possibly TRBD2 (6 bases). The TCR comes from a man aged 18 to 30 with Graves' ophthalmopathy. The sequenced material came from blood. For the CDR3, the DNA is TGCGCCAGCAGCCCTCCGGGGGATAGGAATGAGCAGTTCTTC. Translating it yields CASSPPGDRNEQFF.